This T cell receptor beta chain was retrieved from a study of OX40 agonist ivuxolimab in advanced cancers. Regarding the study as a whole: Near-lowest levels of clonal expansion characterized partial responders at 0.1-3.0 mg/kg.

As regards this clone: Its target is not known.

TCRdb's table, derived via immunoSEQ multiplex PCR, lists solely in-frame clones and lacks some. The repertoire holds about 30,000 clones, with roughly 83% as singletons. The CDR3 has 14 amino acids. CDR1 and CDR2 (germline): LNHNV, YYDKDF (reference sequence). Trimming removed 5 bases from V and 2 bases from J, with 13 bases in between. The J gene is TRBJ2-7, the V gene TRBV15; D unresolved. The clonotype comes from an adult with an advanced solid tumor such as melanoma, head and neck, liver or kidney cancer. Sequenced here: CD4+ or CD8+ T cells sorted from blood, sampled in a trial of the OX40 agonist ivuxolimab. The CDR3 DNA follows: TGTGCCACCAGCGGAGCAGGAGCAGCCTACGAGCAGTACTTC. Translation: CATSGAGAAYEQYF.